The text below deals with one TCR beta chain. Antigen: not known. The CDR3 totals 12 residues. The V and J ends lost 4 bases and 8 bases respectively, with 11 bases between them. Study-level findings and limits: Tumor memory CD4+ T cell TCR gene usage was found to cluster with blood and lymph node memory CD4+ cells and with lymph node naive CD4+ cells.

Naive CD4+ T cells were purified with Tregs depleted by CD25. Constant-region reverse primers amplified full-length variable regions, followed by semi-nested Nested Universal Primer A PCR. TCRdb reprocessed the 5' RACE reads with MiXCR, giving one entry per CDR3 protein. Of approximately 40,000 distinct CDR3 sequences in the sample, over 15% were seen once. J is TRBJ1-2 and V is TRBV12-3 or TRBV12-4; D not resolved. The sample comprised naive CD4+ T cells sorted from a lymph node. Stated subset: naive CD4+ T cells, CD4+CD45RA+CD25-. The source of this sequence is a female donor with breast cancer. CDR3 nucleotides: TGTGCCAGCAGTTATGGGGTTGGGGGCTACACCTTC. Its translation: CASSYGVGGYTF.